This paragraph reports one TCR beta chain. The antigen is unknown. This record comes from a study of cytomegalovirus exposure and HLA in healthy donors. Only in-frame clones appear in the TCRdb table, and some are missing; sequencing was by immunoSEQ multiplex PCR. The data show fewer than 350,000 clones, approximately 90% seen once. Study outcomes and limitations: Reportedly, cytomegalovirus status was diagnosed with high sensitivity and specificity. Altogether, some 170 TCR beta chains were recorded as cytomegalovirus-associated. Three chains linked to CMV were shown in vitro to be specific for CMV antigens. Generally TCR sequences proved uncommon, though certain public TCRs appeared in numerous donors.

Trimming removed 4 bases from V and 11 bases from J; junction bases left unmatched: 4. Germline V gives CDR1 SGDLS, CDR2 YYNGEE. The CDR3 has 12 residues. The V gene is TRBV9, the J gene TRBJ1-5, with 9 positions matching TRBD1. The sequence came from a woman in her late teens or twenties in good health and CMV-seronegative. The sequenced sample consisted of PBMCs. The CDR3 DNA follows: TGTGCCAGCAGCCCCGGGACAGGGACCCAGCATTTT. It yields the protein CASSPGTGTQHF.